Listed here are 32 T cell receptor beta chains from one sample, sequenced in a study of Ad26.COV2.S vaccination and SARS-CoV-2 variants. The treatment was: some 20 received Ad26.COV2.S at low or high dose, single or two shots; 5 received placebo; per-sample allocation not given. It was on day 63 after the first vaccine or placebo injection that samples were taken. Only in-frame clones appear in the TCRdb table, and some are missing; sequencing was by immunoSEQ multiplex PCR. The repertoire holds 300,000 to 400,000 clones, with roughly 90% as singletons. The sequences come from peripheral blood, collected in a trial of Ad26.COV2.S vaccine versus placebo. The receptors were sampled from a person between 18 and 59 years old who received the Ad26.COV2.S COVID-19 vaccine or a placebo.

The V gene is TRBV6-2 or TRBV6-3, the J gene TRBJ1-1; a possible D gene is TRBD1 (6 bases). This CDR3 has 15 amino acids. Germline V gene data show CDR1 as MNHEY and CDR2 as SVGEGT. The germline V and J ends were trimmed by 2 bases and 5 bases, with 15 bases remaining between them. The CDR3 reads CASSYRPTGWTEAFF. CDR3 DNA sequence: TGTGCCAGCAGTTACCGACCAACAGGGTGGACTGAAGCTTTCTTT.

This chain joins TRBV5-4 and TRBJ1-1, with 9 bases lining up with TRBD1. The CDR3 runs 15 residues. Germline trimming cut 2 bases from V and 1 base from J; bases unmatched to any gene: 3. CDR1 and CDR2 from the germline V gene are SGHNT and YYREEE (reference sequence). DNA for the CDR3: TGTGCCAGCAGCTTTGCGGACAGGGGGAACACTGAAGCTTTCTTT. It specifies CASSFADRGNTEAFF.

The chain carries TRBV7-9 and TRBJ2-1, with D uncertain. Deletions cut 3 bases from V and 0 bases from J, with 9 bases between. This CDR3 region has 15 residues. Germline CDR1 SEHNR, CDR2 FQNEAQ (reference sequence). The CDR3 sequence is CASSFGLSSYNEQFF. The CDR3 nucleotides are TGTGCCAGCAGCTTTGGGCTAAGCTCCTACAATGAGCAGTTCTTC.

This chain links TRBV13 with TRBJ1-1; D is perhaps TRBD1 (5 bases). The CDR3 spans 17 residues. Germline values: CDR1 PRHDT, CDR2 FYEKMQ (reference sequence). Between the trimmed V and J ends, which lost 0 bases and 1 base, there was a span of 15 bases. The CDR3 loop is CASSLGGEPGPNTEAFF. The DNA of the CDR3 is TGTGCCAGCAGCTTAGGGGGGGAACCGGGGCCGAACACTGAAGCTTTCTTT.

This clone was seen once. The DNA of the CDR3 is TGTGCCAGCATTCACCCGGGGGTATTAAACACTGAAGCTTTCTTT. Its translation: CASIHPGVLNTEAFF. The chain carries TRBV7-9 and TRBJ1-1; perhaps TRBD1 as D (5 bases). Germline values: CDR1 SEHNR, CDR2 FQNEAQ (reference sequence). The V end lost 7 bases, the J end lost 2 bases, and 17 bases lay between the germline ends. The CDR3 consists of 15 residues.

In DNA form, the CDR3 reads TGCGCCAGCAGCCAGCAAACAGGGACTCAGCCCCAGCATTTT. Amino acid sequence: CASSQQTGTQPQHF. The chain couples TRBV4-3 to TRBJ1-5, with TRBD1 as a possible D gene (6 bases). V was shortened by 3 bases and J by 6 bases, with 12 bases between the two germline ends. The germline V gene encodes CDR1 LGHNA and CDR2 YSLEER. The CDR3 consists of 14 residues.

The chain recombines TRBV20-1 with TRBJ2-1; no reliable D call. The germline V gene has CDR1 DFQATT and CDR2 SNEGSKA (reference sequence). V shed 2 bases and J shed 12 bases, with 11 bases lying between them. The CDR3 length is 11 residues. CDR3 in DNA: TGCAGTGCTAGATTGACTGGCAGGCAGTTCTTC. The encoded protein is CSARLTGRQFF.

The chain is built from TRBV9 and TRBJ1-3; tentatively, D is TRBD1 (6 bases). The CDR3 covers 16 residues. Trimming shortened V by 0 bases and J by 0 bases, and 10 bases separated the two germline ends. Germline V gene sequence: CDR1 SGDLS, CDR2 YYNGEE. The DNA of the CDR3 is TGTGCCAGCAGCGTAGGACAGGCGTACTCTGGAAACACCATATATTTT. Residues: CASSVGQAYSGNTIYF.

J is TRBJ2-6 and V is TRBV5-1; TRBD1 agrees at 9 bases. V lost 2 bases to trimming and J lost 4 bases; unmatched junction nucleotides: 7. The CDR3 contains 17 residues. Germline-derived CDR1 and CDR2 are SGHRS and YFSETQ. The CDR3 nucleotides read TGCGCCAGCAGCTTAACCGGACAGGGGATCGGGGCCAACGTCCTGACTTTC. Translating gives CASSLTGQGIGANVLTF.

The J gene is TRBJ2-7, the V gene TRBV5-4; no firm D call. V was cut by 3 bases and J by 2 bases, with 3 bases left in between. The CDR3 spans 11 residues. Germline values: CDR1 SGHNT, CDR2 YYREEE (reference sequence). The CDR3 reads CASSSTYEQYF. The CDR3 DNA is TGTGCCAGCAGCTCCACCTACGAGCAGTACTTC.

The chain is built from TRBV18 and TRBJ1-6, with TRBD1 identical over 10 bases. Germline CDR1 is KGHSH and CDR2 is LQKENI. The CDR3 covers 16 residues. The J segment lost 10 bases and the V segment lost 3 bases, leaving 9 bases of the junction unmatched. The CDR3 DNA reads TGTGCCAGCTCACCGGGACAGGGGAGACTTAACTCACCCCTCCACTTT. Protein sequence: CASSPGQGRLNSPLHF.

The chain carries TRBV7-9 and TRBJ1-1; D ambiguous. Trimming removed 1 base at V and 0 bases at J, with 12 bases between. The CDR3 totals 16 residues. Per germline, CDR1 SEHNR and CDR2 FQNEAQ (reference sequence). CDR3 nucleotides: TGTGCCAGCAGCTTAGTGGGCAGAATCATGAACACTGAAGCTTTCTTT. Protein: CASSLVGRIMNTEAFF.

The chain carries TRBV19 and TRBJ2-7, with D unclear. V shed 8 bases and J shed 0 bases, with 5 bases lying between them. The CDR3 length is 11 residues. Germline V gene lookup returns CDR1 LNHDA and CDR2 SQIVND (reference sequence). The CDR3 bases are TGTGCCAGTGGGCCCTCCTACGAGCAGTACTTC. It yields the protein CASGPSYEQYF. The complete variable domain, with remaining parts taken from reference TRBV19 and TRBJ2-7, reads DGGITQSPKYLFRKEGQNVTLSCEQNLNHDAMYWYRQDPGQGLRLIYYSQIVNDFQKGDIAEGYSVSREKKESFPLTVTSAQKNPTAFYLCASGPSYEQYFGPGTRLTVT.

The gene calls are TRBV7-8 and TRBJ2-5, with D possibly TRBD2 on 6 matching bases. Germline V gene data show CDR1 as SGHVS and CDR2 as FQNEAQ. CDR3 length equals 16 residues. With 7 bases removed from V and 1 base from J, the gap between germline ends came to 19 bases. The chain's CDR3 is CASNEGRGYSQETQYF. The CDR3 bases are TGTGCCAGCAACGAGGGGCGGGGTTACTCCCAAGAGACCCAGTACTTC. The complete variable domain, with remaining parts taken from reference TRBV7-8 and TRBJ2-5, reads GAGVSQSPRYKVAKRGQDVALRCDPISGHVSLFWYQQALGQGPEFLTYFQNEAQLDKSGLPSDRFFAERPEGSVSTLKIQRTQQEDSAVYLCASNEGRGYSQETQYFGPGTRLLVL.

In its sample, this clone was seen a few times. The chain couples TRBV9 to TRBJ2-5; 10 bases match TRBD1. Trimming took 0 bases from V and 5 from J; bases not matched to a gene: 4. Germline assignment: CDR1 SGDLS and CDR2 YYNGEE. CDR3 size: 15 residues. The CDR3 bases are TGTGCCAGCAGCGTAGAGACAGGGGGCCGGGAGACCCAGTACTTC. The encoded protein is CASSVETGGRETQYF.

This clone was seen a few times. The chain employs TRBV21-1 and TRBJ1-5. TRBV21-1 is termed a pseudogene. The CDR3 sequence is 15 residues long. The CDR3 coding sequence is TGTGCCAGCACCCCGCTCTGGGATAGCAATCAGCCCCAGCATTTT. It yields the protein CASTPLWDSNQPQHF.

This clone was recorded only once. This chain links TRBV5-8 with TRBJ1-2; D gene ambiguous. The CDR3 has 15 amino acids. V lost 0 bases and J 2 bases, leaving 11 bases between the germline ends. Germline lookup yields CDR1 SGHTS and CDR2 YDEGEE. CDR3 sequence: CASSLDALINYGYTF. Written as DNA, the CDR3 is TGTGCCAGCAGCTTGGACGCTCTAATCAACTATGGCTACACCTTC.

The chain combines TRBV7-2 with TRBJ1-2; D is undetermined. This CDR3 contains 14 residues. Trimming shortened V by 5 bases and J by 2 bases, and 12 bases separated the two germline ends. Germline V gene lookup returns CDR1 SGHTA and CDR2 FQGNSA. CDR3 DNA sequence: TGTGCCAGCAGCCTCACCCGGTTAAACTATGGCTACACCTTC. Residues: CASSLTRLNYGYTF.

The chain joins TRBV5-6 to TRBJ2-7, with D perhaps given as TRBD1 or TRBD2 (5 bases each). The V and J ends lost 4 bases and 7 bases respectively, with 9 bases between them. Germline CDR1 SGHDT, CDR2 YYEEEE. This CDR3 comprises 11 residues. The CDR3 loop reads CASSGGKEQYF. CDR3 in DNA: TGTGCCAGCAGCGGGGGTAAAGAGCAGTACTTC. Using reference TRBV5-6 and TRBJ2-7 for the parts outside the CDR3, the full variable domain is DAGVTQSPTHLIKTRGQQVTLRCSPKSGHDTVSWYQQALGQGPQFIFQYYEEEERQRGNFPDRFSGHQFPNYSSELNVNALLLGDSALYLCASSGGKEQYFGPGTRLTVT.

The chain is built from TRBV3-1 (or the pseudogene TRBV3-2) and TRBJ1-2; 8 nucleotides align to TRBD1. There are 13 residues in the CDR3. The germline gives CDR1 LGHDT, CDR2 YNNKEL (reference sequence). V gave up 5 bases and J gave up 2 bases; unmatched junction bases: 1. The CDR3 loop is CASSGTGNYGYTF. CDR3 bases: TGTGCCAGCAGCGGGACAGGCAACTATGGCTACACCTTC.

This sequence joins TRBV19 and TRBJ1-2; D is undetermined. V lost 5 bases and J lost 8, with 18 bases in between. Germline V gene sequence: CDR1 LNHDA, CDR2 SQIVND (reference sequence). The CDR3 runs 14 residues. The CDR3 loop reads CASSSRSATRGYTF. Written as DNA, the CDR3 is TGTGCCAGTAGTTCCCGATCTGCCACCCGGGGCTACACCTTC.

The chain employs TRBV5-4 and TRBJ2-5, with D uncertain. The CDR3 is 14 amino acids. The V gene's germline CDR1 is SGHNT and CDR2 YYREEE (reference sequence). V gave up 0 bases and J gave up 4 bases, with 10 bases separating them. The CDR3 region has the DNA TGTGCCAGCAGCTTGGTTTCAGGTACAGAGACCCAGTACTTC. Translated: CASSLVSGTETQYF.

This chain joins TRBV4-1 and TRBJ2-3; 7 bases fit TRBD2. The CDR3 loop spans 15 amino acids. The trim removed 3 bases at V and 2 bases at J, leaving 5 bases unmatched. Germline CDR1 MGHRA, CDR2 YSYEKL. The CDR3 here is CASSHLAEDTDTQYF. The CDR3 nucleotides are TGCGCCAGCAGCCACCTAGCGGAGGACACAGATACGCAGTATTTT.

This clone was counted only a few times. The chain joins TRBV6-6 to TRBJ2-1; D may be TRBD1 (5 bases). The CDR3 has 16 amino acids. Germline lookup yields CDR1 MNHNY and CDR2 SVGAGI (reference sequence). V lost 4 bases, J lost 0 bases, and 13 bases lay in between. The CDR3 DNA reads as TGTGCCAGCAGTTTAGACAGACAGAGCTCCTACAATGAGCAGTTCTTC. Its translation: CASSLDRQSSYNEQFF.

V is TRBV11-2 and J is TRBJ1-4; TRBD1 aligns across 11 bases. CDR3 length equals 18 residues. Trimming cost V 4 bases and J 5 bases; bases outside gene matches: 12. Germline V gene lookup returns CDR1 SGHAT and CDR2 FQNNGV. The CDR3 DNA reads TGTGCCAGCAGCTCCCTGCCGGGACAGGGGGTACGGAATGAAAAACTGTTTTTT. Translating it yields CASSSLPGQGVRNEKLFF.

The CDR3, as DNA: TGCGCCAGCAGCGATTCGACAGGGGGTGAAAAACTGTTTTTT. Its translation: CASSDSTGGEKLFF. The rearrangement links TRBV5-1 to TRBJ1-4; 9 nucleotides line up with TRBD1. The CDR3 extends over 14 amino acids. Germline loops: CDR1 SGHRS, CDR2 YFSETQ. With V trimmed by 4 bases and J by 7 bases, 5 bases remained unmatched.

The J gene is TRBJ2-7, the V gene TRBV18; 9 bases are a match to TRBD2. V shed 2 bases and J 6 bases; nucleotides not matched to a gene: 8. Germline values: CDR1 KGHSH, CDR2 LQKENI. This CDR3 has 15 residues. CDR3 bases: TGTGCCAGCTCACCAGGGCGGGAGGGCAGGCGCGAGCAGTACGTC. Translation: CASSPGREGRREQYV.

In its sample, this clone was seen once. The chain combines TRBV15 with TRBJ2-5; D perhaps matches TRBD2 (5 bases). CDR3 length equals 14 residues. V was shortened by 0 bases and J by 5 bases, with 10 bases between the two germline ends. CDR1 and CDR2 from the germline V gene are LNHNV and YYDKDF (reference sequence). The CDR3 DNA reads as TGTGCCACCAGCAGAGATCGGGGTGAGGAGACCCAGTACTTC. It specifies CATSRDRGEETQYF.

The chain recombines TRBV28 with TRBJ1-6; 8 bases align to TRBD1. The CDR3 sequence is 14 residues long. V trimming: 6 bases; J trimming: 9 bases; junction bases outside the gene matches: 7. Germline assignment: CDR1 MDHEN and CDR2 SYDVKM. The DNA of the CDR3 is TGTGCCAGCAGCTTGGACAGGGTGTTTTCACCCCTCCACTTT. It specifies CASSLDRVFSPLHF. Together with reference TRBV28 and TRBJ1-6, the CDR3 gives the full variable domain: DVKVTQSSRYLVKRTGEKVFLECVQDMDHENMFWYRQDPGLGLRLIYFSYDVKMKEKGDIPEGYSVSREKKERFSLILESASTNQTSMYLCASSLDRVFSPLHFGNGTRLTVT.

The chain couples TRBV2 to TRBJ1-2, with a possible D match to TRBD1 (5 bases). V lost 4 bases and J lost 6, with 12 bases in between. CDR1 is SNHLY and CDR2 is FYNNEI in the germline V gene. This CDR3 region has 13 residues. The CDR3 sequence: CASSVYRTDGYTF. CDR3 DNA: TGTGCCAGCAGTGTTTACAGGACTGATGGCTACACCTTC.

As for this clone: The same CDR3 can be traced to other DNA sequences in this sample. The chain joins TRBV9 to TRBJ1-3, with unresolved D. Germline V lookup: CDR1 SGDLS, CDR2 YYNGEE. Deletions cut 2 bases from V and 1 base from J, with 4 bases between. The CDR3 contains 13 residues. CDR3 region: CASSVGSGNTIYF. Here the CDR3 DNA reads TGTGCCAGCAGCGTGGGATCTGGAAACACCATATATTTT.

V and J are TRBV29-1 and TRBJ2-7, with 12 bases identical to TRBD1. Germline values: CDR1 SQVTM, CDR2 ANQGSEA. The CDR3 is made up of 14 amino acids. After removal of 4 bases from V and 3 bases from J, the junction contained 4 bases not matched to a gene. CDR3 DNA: TGCAGCGTTGCCGGGACAGGGGGCGTCTACGAGCAGTACGTC. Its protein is CSVAGTGGVYEQYV.